One and the same sample provided the 31 T cell receptor beta chains below, sequenced in a study of regulatory T cells in long-lasting Graves disease. The time point: newly diagnosed GD, antithyroid drugs for less than 3 months. PBMCs provided the RNA from which the TCR library was made. Arm-PCR of CDR3 regions with iRepertoire HTBI primers generated TCR beta libraries. TCRdb called the multiplex PCR reads again in MiXCR, with one record for every CDR3 protein. Among fewer than 550,000 distinct CDR3 sequences listed, 15% to 20% were seen once. These data also featured in a second study, about T cells in Graves' hyperthyroidism and ophthalmopathy.

This sample comprised peripheral blood mononuclear cells (PBMCs), obtained at new diagnosis, from a patient treated with antithyroid drugs. Receptors originate from a woman aged 35-65 years with Graves disease.

In regard to this clonotype: Sequence at one end of the junction differs from germline and may be a read error. The gene calls are TRBV20-1 and TRBJ2-7; 13 bases fit TRBD2. This CDR3 has 17 residues. Germline values: CDR1 DFQATT, CDR2 SNEGSKA (reference sequence). CDR3 bases: TGCAGTGCTAGAGGACTAGCGGGGGGCTGGTTAGTCTACGAGCAGTGCTTC. This translates into CSARGLAGGWLVYEQCF.

The table lists this clonotype with a few counts. The J gene is TRBJ1-1, the V gene TRBV28, with 8 bases matching TRBD1. Germline loops: CDR1 MDHEN, CDR2 SYDVKM. V lost 4 bases, J lost 5 bases, and 6 bases stayed unmatched. The CDR3 runs to 14 residues. CDR3 DNA sequence: TGTGCCAGCAGTTCAGGGGGCCCGGGAACTGAAGCTTTCTTT. It codes for CASSSGGPGTEAFF.

In its sample, this clonotype was seen a few times. A read error may explain this, as a much larger clone is one base away. In nucleotides, the CDR3 is TGTGCCAGCGCCCGGGACAGGGGCACAGATACGCAGTATTTT. It encodes CASARDRGTDTQYF. The V and J genes are TRBV6-1 and TRBJ2-3; 9 nucleotides align to TRBD1. The CDR3 runs 14 residues. The germline V gene has CDR1 MNHNS and CDR2 SASEGT. Losses at the gene ends were 8 bases for V and 1 base for J; bases not matched to a gene: 4.

Only a few counts were recorded for this clonotype. The J gene is TRBJ2-7, the V gene TRBV6-1, with 9 positions matching TRBD1. The V and J ends lost 6 bases and 2 bases, in that order; junction bases with no gene match: 11. Germline V gene data show CDR1 as MNHNS and CDR2 as SASEGT. CDR3 length equals 16 residues. The CDR3 DNA reads TGTGCCAGCAGCTTAGGACAGGGGAAGGGGGCCTACGAGCAGTACTTC. This encodes CASSLGQGKGAYEQYF.

This clonotype has a count of ten or more. This chain uses TRBV15 with TRBJ2-7; 10 bases fit TRBD1. Looked up from germline, CDR1 is LNHNV and CDR2 is YYDKDF (reference sequence). The CDR3 has 15 amino acids. The V gene end was trimmed by 3 bases and the J gene end by 7 bases; junction bases not matched to a gene: 9. CDR3 protein: CATSRGGTGESEQYF. Here the CDR3 DNA reads TGTGCCACCAGCAGGGGAGGGACAGGGGAATCGGAGCAGTACTTC.

There are a few counts of this clonotype. This chain joins TRBV5-1 and TRBJ1-1; D unclear. Trimming cost V 1 base and J 0 bases, with 7 bases left between them. Germline-derived CDR1 and CDR2 are SGHRS and YFSETQ. The CDR3 extends over 14 amino acids. CDR3 sequence reads: CASSLLVMNTEAFF. The CDR3, as DNA: TGCGCCAGCAGCTTGTTGGTGATGAACACTGAAGCTTTCTTT.

This chain connects TRBV5-1 to TRBJ2-2; D is possibly TRBD2 (7 bases). The germline gives CDR1 SGHRS, CDR2 YFSETQ. CDR3 length equals 17 residues. V lost 0 bases and J 5 bases, leaving 17 bases between the germline ends. CDR3 DNA sequence: TGCGCCAGCAGCTTGGTACGAGGGGGGGCCGAAACCGGGGAGCTGTTTTTT. It translates to CASSLVRGGAETGELFF. Complete variable domain (other parts from reference TRBV5-1 and TRBJ2-2): KAGVTQTPRYLIKTRGQQVTLSCSPISGHRSVSWYQQTPGQGLQFLFEYFSETQRNKGNFPGRFSGRQFSNSRSEMNVSTLELGDSALYLCASSLVRGGAETGELFFGEGSRLTVL.

The table lists this clonotype with many counts. V is TRBV7-2 and J is TRBJ2-7, with a weak D call TRBD1 (6 bases). CDR1 is SGHTA, CDR2 FQGNSA, per germline. The CDR3 length is 16 residues. Trimming removed 5 bases from V and 2 bases from J, with 19 bases in between. The CDR3 reads CASSTRGRGTPYEQYF. CDR3 sequence (DNA): TGTGCCAGCAGCACCCGGGGCAGGGGAACTCCCTACGAGCAGTACTTC. Based on the CDR3 plus reference TRBV7-2 and TRBJ2-7, the full variable domain is GAGVSQSPSNKVTEKGKDVELRCDPISGHTALYWYRQSLGQGLEFLIYFQGNSAPDKSGLPSDRFSAERTGGSVSTLTIQRTQQEDSAVYLCASSTRGRGTPYEQYFGPGTRLTVT.

This clonotype was counted between two and nine times. The chain carries TRBV5-6 and TRBJ1-2; D perhaps matches TRBD1 (5 bases). Trimming shortened V by 4 bases and J by 8 bases, and 18 bases separated the two germline ends. Looked up from germline, CDR1 is SGHDT and CDR2 is YYEEEE. CDR3 length: 14 residues. The CDR3 region is CASSRRDPRGGYTF. The CDR3 DNA reads TGTGCCAGCAGCCGACGGGACCCCCGAGGCGGCTACACCTTC.

This clonotype was picked up a small number of times. The chain joins TRBV3-1 to TRBJ1-1, with D perhaps matching TRBD1 (6 bases). Looked up from germline, CDR1 is LGHDT and CDR2 is YNNKEL (reference sequence). The CDR3 runs 13 residues. Trimming cost V 4 bases and J 11 bases, with 17 bases left between them. The CDR3 coding sequence is TGTGCCAGCAGCCCCGGGACAAGTGGAGGGGCTTTCTTT. Its protein is CASSPGTSGGAFF.

J is TRBJ2-5 and V is TRBV5-1, with D perhaps matching TRBD2 (7 bases). Between the trimmed V and J ends, which lost 5 bases and 3 bases, there was a span of 17 bases. The length of the CDR3 is 15 residues. Germline V CDR1 and CDR2: SGHRS, YFSETQ. The CDR3 DNA reads as TGCGCCAGCAGTAACTCGGCGGGGGCGGAAGAGACCCAGTACTTC. It encodes CASSNSAGAEETQYF.

The V and J genes are TRBV15 and TRBJ2-7; 9 bases are a match to TRBD1. This CDR3 has 12 amino acids. Germline values: CDR1 LNHNV, CDR2 YYDKDF (reference sequence). After removal of 9 bases from V and 3 bases from J, the junction contained 3 bases not matched to a gene. As DNA, the CDR3 is TGTGCCACGGGACAGGGTCGCTACGAGCAGTACTTC. This translates into CATGQGRYEQYF.

This clonotype has at least ten counts. A single base separates this from a much larger clone, so it may be a read error. The V call is TRBV2, the J call TRBJ2-5, with D perhaps matching TRBD2 (5 bases). Germline CDR1 SNHLY, CDR2 FYNNEI. The CDR3 extends over 14 amino acids. The CDR3 DNA reads TGTGCCAGCAGCACAGCAGAGGGTGGAGAGGCCCAGTACTTC. Amino acids: CASSTAEGGEAQYF.

The sample holds many counts of this clonotype. This chain links TRBV5-1 with TRBJ1-6, with 8 bases lining up with TRBD1. V was clipped by 4 bases and J by 5 bases; unmatched bases: 11. CDR3 size: 17 residues. The germline V gene has CDR1 SGHRS and CDR2 YFSETQ. The CDR3 is CASSPRTGTPNNSPLHF. CDR3 sequence (DNA): TGCGCCAGCAGCCCCAGGACAGGGACTCCGAATAATTCACCCCTCCACTTT.

This clonotype was detected many times. The chain joins TRBV28 to TRBJ2-7; D call uncertain. V was pared by 3 bases and J by 0 bases, with 15 bases between. The CDR3 totals 16 residues. The germline CDR1 and CDR2 sequences are MDHEN and SYDVKM. The CDR3 spells CASSFYSDPSSYEQYF. CDR3 bases: TGTGCCAGCAGTTTTTATTCGGACCCGAGCTCCTACGAGCAGTACTTC. Together with reference TRBV28 and TRBJ2-7, the CDR3 gives the full variable domain: DVKVTQSSRYLVKRTGEKVFLECVQDMDHENMFWYRQDPGLGLRLIYFSYDVKMKEKGDIPEGYSVSREKKERFSLILESASTNQTSMYLCASSFYSDPSSYEQYFGPGTRLTVT.

The table lists this clonotype with many counts. V gene TRBV11-2 combines with J gene TRBJ2-1; perhaps D is TRBD1 or TRBD2 (6 bases each). The CDR3 has 14 amino acids. V lost 7 bases and J lost 6, with 16 bases in between. Germline V gene data show CDR1 as SGHAT and CDR2 as FQNNGV. The CDR3 loop reads CASTRGGRRNEQFF. The CDR3, as DNA: TGTGCCAGCACCCGAGGGGGGCGACGCAATGAGCAGTTCTTC.

This clonotype was detected many times. The chain employs TRBV5-1 and TRBJ2-7; D call uncertain. Germline V gives CDR1 SGHRS, CDR2 YFSETQ. Trimming shortened V by 4 bases and J by 4 bases, and 12 bases separated the two germline ends. The CDR3 is 13 amino acids. CDR3 in amino acids: CASSPLGVYEQYF. The CDR3 bases are TGCGCCAGCAGCCCCCTGGGCGTATACGAGCAGTACTTC.

This clonotype was counted at least ten times. The chain combines TRBV12-3 or TRBV12-4 with TRBJ1-5; the D gene is possibly TRBD1 (5 bases). Deletions cut 7 bases from V and 4 bases from J, with 17 bases between. The CDR3 covers 15 residues. CDR3 region: CASTVTGTFNQPQHF. The CDR3 coding sequence is TGTGCCAGCACAGTGACCGGGACCTTTAATCAGCCCCAGCATTTT.

V usage is TRBV10-3 and J usage is TRBJ1-6; D is unclear. CDR1 and CDR2 from the germline V gene are ENHRY and SYGVKD. The CDR3 has 15 residues. V was trimmed by 8 bases and J by 4 bases, leaving 15 bases between them. The CDR3 spells CAIERSGPYNSPLHF. The CDR3 nucleotides are TGTGCCATCGAAAGATCCGGGCCATATAATTCACCCCTCCACTTT.

This chain joins TRBV25-1 and TRBJ1-5; the D is unclear. CDR1 is MGHDK, CDR2 SYGVNS, per germline. Trimming removed 10 bases from V and 3 bases from J, with 19 bases in between. This CDR3 has 15 amino acids. The CDR3 loop reads CAIPQVTVANQPQHF. For the CDR3, the DNA is TGTGCCATCCCTCAGGTCACCGTAGCCAATCAGCCCCAGCATTTT.

In the case of this clonotype: This sequence may be a read error, since a much larger clone differs from it by one base. Given the absence of the conserved phenylalanine or tryptophan at the CDR3 end, a read error is likely. The chain carries TRBV10-3 and TRBJ1-5, with 7 bases matching TRBD1. V shed 5 bases and J 5 bases; nucleotides not matched to a gene: 3. The CDR3 is made up of 13 amino acids. Germline-derived CDR1 and CDR2 are ENHRY and SYGVKD. As DNA, the CDR3 is TGTGCCATCAGTCGAACAGGGGATCAGCCCCAGCATCTT. Protein sequence: CAISRTGDQPQHL.

This clonotype was recorded at least ten times. The gene calls are TRBV28 and TRBJ2-5; D not certain. Trimming stripped 7 bases from V and 3 bases from J, with 6 bases between. The CDR3 extends over 11 amino acids. The germline CDR1 and CDR2 sequences are MDHEN and SYDVKM. As DNA, the CDR3 is TGTGCCAGCATCGGAGAAGAGACCCAGTACTTC. Translation: CASIGEETQYF.

The V call is TRBV7-8, the J call TRBJ1-6; D is unclear. The V end lost 3 bases, the J end lost 3 bases, and 12 bases lay between the germline ends. This CDR3 contains 16 residues. Germline V gene data show CDR1 as SGHVS and CDR2 as FQNEAQ. CDR3 protein: CASSLWESGYNSPLHF. CDR3 bases: TGTGCCAGCAGCTTGTGGGAGTCTGGCTATAATTCACCCCTCCACTTT.

This clonotype was seen a handful of times. The chain joins TRBV27 to TRBJ1-2, with no clear D. The V gene lost 0 bases and the J gene lost 4 bases, with 18 bases spanning the gap. CDR1 and CDR2 from the germline V gene are MNHEY and SMNVEV (reference sequence). The CDR3 extends over 17 amino acids. The CDR3 protein is CASSLSFKPSHTYGYTF. The CDR3, as DNA: TGTGCCAGCAGTTTATCTTTTAAGCCCAGTCACACCTATGGCTACACCTTC.

Ten or more counts support this clonotype. V gene TRBV28 combines with J gene TRBJ1-1; D uncertain. CDR1 MDHEN and CDR2 SYDVKM come from the germline V gene. V shed 6 bases and J shed 3 bases, with 11 bases lying between them. CDR3 length: 13 residues. CDR3 nucleotide sequence: TGTGCCAGCAGGAACGTCCTTCACACTGAAGCTTTCTTT. It encodes CASRNVLHTEAFF.

This clonotype has a handful of counts. The J gene is TRBJ2-5, the V gene TRBV11-3; D gene unclear. CDR1 and CDR2 from the germline V gene are SGHNT and YENEEA. The CDR3 has 13 residues. Trimming removed 3 bases at V and 7 bases at J, with 12 bases between. Here the CDR3 DNA reads TGTGCCAGCAGCTTGGACGGCGAAGGGACCCAGTACTTC. Translated: CASSLDGEGTQYF.

The rearrangement links TRBV7-2 to TRBJ2-7; 8 bases are a match to TRBD2. CDR1 SGHTA and CDR2 FQGNSA come from the germline V gene. The CDR3 totals 16 residues. The ends lost 1 base at V and 3 bases at J; junction bases unmatched: 8. The CDR3 loop is CASSLEGWRGDYEQYF. CDR3 nucleotides: TGTGCCAGCAGCTTAGAGGGATGGCGGGGGGACTACGAGCAGTACTTC.

A note on this clonotype: Being one base from a much bigger clone, this may be a read error. The V and J genes are TRBV5-6 and TRBJ2-3; 10 bases agree with TRBD2. Germline V gives CDR1 SGHDT, CDR2 YYEEEE. V shed 3 bases and J 1 base; nucleotides not matched to a gene: 5. The CDR3 runs to 16 residues. The CDR3 reads CASSSLSGGGTDTQYF. In DNA, the CDR3 is TGTGCCAGCAGCTCGCTGAGCGGGGGGGGCACAGATACGCAGTATTTT.

This clonotype appeared many times. CDR3 nucleotide sequence: TGTGCCAGCAGTTACTCTACCTTGGGTACCACTTATGGCTACACCTTC. Translating it yields CASSYSTLGTTYGYTF. This rearrangement joins TRBV6-5 to TRBJ1-2; D ambiguous. Germline V gives CDR1 MNHEY, CDR2 SVGAGI. The CDR3 length is 16 residues. The germline V and J ends were trimmed by 0 bases and 5 bases, with 16 bases remaining between them.

This clonotype was picked up many times. This chain links TRBV7-2 with TRBJ2-3; 16 bases fit TRBD2. J was trimmed by 5 bases and V by 6 bases; bases with no gene match: 8. The germline gives CDR1 SGHTA, CDR2 FQGNSA. The CDR3 is made up of 17 amino acids. The CDR3 DNA follows: TGTGCCAGCAGGGCGGGACTAGCGGGGGGGCGTAAAGATACGCAGTATTTT. As protein: CASRAGLAGGRKDTQYF.

There are many counts of this clonotype. One end of the junction fails to match germline, which may point to a read error. The chain links TRBV20-1 to TRBJ1-2, with TRBD1 matching over 7 bases. This CDR3 comprises 14 residues. Looked up from germline, CDR1 is DFQATT and CDR2 is SNEGSKA (reference sequence). The CDR3 sequence is CSAGDRDRYSGYTF. The CDR3 nucleotides are TGCAGTGCTGGAGACCGGGACAGATATTCAGGCTACACCTTC.